The rows below give T cell receptor beta chains drawn from one sample of a study of post-analysis software for immune sequencing data. In TCRdb, the PCR reads were re-called with MiXCR into one record per CDR3 protein. The table lists fewer than 900,000 distinct CDR3 sequences, just over 45% of them singletons. Sequences were obtained from blood. The source of these receptors is a girl aged 5-17 years with multiple sclerosis. The conserved cysteine and the conserved F or W are not part of the CDR3 here. Clone size is given for some rows only: seen once, a few or many times, or a class if the clone is expanded.

v_call clone_size cdr3_aa
TRBV3-1 NA ARSQDGLAGAADTQY
TRBV7-8 NA ASSHSMNIQY
TRBV29-1 NA SATGSVVSGKGYEQY
TRBV6-2/TRBV6-3 few ASRETSKETQY
TRBV6-1 NA ASSRGLAGGYSDTQY
TRBV4-1 NA ASSQEGTATYEQY
TRBV7-2 few ASSTPTSGGSYNEQF
TRBV13 NA ASTPGSGDNEQF
TRBV27 NA ASSNDRYQETQY
TRBV27 few ASSLGEQATRT
TRBV19 few ASTRRGVVGVRDYGYT
TRBV29-1 NA SVVMDTDTQY
TRBV5-1 NA ASSLVRLAGSYEQY
TRBV7-6 NA ASSLVGPGDSSYNEQY
TRBV5-1 NA ASSLEVWYEQY
TRBV12-3/TRBV12-4 NA ASSILGRLSSYEQY
TRBV10-3 NA AISPTANYGYT
TRBV19 NA ASSDTGPRTDTQY
TRBV28 few ASGNWGAWETQY
TRBV12-3/TRBV12-4 few ASSLLAGGPPDTQY
TRBV10-3 few AITQGPSTDTQY
TRBV18 NA ASSPQLAEGYNEQF
TRBV7-7 NA ASSPSSGNSYEQY
TRBV12-3/TRBV12-4 NA ASSLGGVTGAGANVLT
TRBV7-9 NA ASGPPRVEQF
TRBV12-3/TRBV12-4 once ASSPGLAGVEVDEQF
TRBV15 NA ATSRDRGILYEQY
TRBV30 NA AWSERQNPSYEQY
TRBV4-2 NA ASSQEQGTQGNIQY
TRBV9 NA ASSAQATTSYEQY
TRBV29-1 NA SAGDRVAYNEQY
TRBV12-3/TRBV12-4 few ASSPGAGAF
TRBV20-1 NA SARGDSGMGNEQF
TRBV12-3/TRBV12-4 NA ASSPPGSQETQY
TRBV20-1 few SARAGQPQH
TRBV20-1 NA SARENDNGVSEQY
TRBV6-6 NA ASRRNGVASTDTQY
TRBV20-1 few SAPESDTQY
TRBV7-9 few ASSSGRTSGTYEQY
TRBV20-1 few SARDLGLAGQETQY
TRBV12-3/TRBV12-4 NA VSSFEIAGAADEQY
TRBV7-2 NA ASSLKGPNTEAF
TRBV19 few ASSDDYDYEQY
TRBV20-1 NA SARDPARMRETQY
TRBV4-3 few ASSQQTGTYEQY
TRBV6-5 NA ASSYIGVGGTLYNEQF
TRBV12-3/TRBV12-4 NA ASSLGNGEPF